This T cell receptor (beta chain) is drawn from a study of cytomegalovirus exposure and HLA in healthy donors. The study, taken as a whole, reports: In a later analysis, TCR beta V- and J-gene trimming showed a link to a missense DCLRE1C variant.

J gave up 4 bases and V 3 bases, and 5 bases lay outside the gene matches. The CDR3 loop spans 15 amino acids. Germline CDR1 SGHAT, CDR2 FQNNGV. This clone was observed a handful of times. Its antigen is unknown. As for the donors, each was a healthy bone marrow donor. Use of 60 Vbeta and 13 Jbeta primers characterized the PCR. Clones were read by immunoSEQ multiplex PCR, and TCRdb kept only the in-frame ones, dropping some. There are roughly 160,000 clones in the sample; roughly 75% occur only once, and around 2.5% lies in the top ten. This chain uses TRBV11-2 with TRBJ1-5, with 8 bases identical to TRBD1. This receptor was taken from a female donor in good health and CMV-seronegative. Sample: PBMCs. The DNA for the CDR3 is TGTGCCAGCAGCTTCGGTACAGGGGGAAATCAGCCCCAGCATTTT. Protein product: CASSFGTGGNQPQHF. Based on the CDR3 plus reference TRBV11-2 and TRBJ1-5, the full variable domain is EAGVAQSPRYKIIEKRQSVAFWCNPISGHATLYWYQQILGQGPKLLIQFQNNGVVDDSQLPKDRFSAERLKGVDSTLKIQPAKLEDSAVYLCASSFGTGGNQPQHFGDGTRLSIL.